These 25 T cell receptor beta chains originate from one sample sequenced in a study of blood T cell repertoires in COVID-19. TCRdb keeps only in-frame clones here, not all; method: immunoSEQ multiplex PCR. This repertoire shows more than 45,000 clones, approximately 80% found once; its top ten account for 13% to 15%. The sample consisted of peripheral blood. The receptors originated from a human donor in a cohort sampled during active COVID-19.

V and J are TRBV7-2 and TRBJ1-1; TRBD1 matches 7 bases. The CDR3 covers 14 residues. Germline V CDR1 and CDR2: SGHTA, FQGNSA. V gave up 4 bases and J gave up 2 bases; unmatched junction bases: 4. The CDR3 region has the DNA TGTGCCAGCAGCTCCACAGGGGACAACACTGAAGCTTTCTTT. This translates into CASSSTGDNTEAFF.

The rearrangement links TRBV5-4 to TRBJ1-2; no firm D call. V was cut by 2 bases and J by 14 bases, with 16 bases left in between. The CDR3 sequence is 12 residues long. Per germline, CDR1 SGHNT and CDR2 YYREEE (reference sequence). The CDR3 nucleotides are TGTGCCAGCAGCTTAGCACCGGAGGGTGGAACCTTC. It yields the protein CASSLAPEGGTF.

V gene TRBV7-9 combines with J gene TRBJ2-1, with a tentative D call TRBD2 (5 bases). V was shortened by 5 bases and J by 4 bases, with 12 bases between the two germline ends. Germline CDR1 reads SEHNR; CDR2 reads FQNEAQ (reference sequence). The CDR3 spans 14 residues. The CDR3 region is CASSVGGGYNEQFF. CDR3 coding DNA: TGTGCCAGCAGCGTAGGAGGCGGGTACAATGAGCAGTTCTTC.

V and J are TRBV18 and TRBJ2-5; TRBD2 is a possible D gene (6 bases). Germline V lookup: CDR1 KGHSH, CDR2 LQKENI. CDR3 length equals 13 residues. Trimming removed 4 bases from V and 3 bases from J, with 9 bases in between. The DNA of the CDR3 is TGTGCCAGCTCACGGGGCGGGGAAGAGACCCAGTACTTC. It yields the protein CASSRGGEETQYF.

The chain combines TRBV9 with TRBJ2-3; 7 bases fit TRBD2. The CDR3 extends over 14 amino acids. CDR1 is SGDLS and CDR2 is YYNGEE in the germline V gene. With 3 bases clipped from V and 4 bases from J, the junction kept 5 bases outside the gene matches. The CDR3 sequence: CASSGGGSADTQYF. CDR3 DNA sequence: TGTGCCAGCAGCGGCGGGGGTAGTGCAGATACGCAGTATTTT.

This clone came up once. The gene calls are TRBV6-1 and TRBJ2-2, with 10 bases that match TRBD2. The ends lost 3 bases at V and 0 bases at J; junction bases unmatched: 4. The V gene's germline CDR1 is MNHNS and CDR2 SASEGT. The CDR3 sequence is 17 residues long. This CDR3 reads CASSDRAGGPNTGELFF. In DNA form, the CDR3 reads TGTGCCAGCAGTGATCGAGCGGGAGGGCCGAACACCGGGGAGCTGTTTTTT.

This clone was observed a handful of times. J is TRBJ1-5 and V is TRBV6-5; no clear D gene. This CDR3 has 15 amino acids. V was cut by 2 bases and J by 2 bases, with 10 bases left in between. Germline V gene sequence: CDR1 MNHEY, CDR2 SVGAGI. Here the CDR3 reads CASSYGPEGNQPQHF. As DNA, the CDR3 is TGTGCCAGCAGTTACGGGCCGGAGGGCAATCAGCCCCAGCATTTT.

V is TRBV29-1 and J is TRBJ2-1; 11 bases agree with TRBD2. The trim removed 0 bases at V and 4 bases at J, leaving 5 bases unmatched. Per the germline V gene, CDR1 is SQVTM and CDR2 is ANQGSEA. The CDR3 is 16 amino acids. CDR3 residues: CSVEEASGGPYNEQFF. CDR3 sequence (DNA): TGCAGCGTTGAAGAAGCTAGCGGGGGGCCATACAATGAGCAGTTCTTC.

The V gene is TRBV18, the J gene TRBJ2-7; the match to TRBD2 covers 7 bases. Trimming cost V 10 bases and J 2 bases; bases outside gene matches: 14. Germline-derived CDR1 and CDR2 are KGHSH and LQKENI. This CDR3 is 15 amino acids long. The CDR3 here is CATRPSGRATYEQYF. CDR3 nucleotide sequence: TGTGCCACCAGACCCTCTGGGAGGGCAACCTACGAGCAGTACTTC.

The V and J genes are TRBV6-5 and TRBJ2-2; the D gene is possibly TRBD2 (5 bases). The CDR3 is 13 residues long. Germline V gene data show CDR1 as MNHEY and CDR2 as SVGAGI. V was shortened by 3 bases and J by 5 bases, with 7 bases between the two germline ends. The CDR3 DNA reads TGTGCCAGCAGTTATAGAGGGACCGGGGAGCTGTTTTTT. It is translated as CASSYRGTGELFF.

CDR3 sequence (DNA): TGCAGCGTGGTTCGAGAGGCAGATACGCAGTATTTT. It specifies CSVVREADTQYF. V is TRBV29-1 and J is TRBJ2-3; D ambiguous. Germline values: CDR1 SQVTM, CDR2 ANQGSEA. The CDR3 runs 12 residues. V was clipped by 6 bases and J by 4 bases, with 11 bases between them.

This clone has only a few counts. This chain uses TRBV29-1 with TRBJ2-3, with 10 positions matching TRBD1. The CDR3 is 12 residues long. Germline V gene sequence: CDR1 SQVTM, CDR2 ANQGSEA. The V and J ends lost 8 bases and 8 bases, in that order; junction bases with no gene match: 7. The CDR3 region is CSLGTGEGTQYF. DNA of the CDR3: TGCAGCCTTGGGACAGGGGAGGGTACGCAGTATTTT.

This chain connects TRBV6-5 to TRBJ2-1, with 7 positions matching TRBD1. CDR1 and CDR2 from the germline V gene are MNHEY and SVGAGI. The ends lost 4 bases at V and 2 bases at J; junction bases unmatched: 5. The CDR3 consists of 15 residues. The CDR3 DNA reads TGTGCCAGCAGTTTACAGGGGATGACCTACAATGAGCAGTTCTTC. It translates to CASSLQGMTYNEQFF.

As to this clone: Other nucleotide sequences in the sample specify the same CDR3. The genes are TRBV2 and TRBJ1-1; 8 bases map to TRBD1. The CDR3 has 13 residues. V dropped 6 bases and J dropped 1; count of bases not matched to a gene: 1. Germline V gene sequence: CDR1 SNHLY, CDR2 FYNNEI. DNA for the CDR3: TGTGCCAGCAGCGGACAGGGGAACACTGAAGCTTTCTTT. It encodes CASSGQGNTEAFF.

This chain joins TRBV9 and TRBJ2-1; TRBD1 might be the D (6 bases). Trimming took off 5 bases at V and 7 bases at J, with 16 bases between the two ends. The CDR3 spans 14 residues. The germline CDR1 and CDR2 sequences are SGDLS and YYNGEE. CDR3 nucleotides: TGTGCCAGCAGTGCCCAGGGGATTAGTAATGAGCAGTTCTTC. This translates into CASSAQGISNEQFF. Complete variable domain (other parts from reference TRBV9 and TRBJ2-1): DSGVTQTPKHLITATGQRVTLRCSPRSGDLSVYWYQQSLDQGLQFLIQYYNGEERAKGNILERFSAQQFPDLHSELNLSSLELGDSALYFCASSAQGISNEQFFGPGTRLTVL.

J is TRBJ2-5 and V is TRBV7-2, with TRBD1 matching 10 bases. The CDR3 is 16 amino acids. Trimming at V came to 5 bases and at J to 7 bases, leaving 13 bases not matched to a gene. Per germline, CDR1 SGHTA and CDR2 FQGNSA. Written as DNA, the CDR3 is TGTGCCAGCAGCCCAGGGGGGACAGGGGCTAAAGGGACCCAGTACTTC. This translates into CASSPGGTGAKGTQYF.

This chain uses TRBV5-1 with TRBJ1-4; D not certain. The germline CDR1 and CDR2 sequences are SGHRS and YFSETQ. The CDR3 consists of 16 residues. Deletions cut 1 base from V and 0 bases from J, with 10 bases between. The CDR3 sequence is CASSLLPLATNEKLFF. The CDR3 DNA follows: TGCGCCAGCAGCTTGCTCCCTCTTGCAACTAATGAAAAACTGTTTTTT. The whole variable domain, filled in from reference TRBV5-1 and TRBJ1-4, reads KAGVTQTPRYLIKTRGQQVTLSCSPISGHRSVSWYQQTPGQGLQFLFEYFSETQRNKGNFPGRFSGRQFSNSRSEMNVSTLELGDSALYLCASSLLPLATNEKLFFGSGTQLSVL.

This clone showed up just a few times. The CDR3 loop reads CASSPPGQGTYNEQFF. The CDR3 region has the DNA TGTGCCAGCAGTCCTCCGGGACAGGGAACCTACAATGAGCAGTTCTTC. V usage is TRBV4-2 and J usage is TRBJ2-1, with 9 bases matching TRBD1. CDR3 length: 16 amino acids. The ends lost 6 bases at V and 2 bases at J; junction bases unmatched: 8. In germline, CDR1 is LGHNA, CDR2 YNFKEQ.

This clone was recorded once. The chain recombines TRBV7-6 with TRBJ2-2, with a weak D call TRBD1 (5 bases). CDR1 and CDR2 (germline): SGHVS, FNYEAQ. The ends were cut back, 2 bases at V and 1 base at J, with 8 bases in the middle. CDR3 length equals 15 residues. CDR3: CASSLNGQNTGELFF. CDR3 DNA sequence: TGTGCCAGCAGCTTAAACGGACAGAACACCGGGGAGCTGTTTTTT.

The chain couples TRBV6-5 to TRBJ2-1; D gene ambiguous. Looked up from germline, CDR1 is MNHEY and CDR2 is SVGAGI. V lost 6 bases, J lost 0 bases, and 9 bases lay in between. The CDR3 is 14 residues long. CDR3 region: CASSTHFSYNEQFF. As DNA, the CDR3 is TGTGCCAGCAGCACACATTTCTCCTACAATGAGCAGTTCTTC.

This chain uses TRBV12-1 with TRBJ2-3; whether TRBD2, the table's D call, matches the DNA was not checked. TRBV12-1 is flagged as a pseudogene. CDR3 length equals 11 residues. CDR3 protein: CASSCADTQYF. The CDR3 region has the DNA TGTGCCAGCAGCTGCGCAGATACGCAGTATTTT.

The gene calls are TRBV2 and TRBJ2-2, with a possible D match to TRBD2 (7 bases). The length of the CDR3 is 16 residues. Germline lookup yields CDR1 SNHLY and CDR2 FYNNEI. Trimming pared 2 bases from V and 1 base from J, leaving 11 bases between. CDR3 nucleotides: TGTGCCAGCAGTGAATACGGGGGGCTGAACACCGGGGAGCTGTTTTTT. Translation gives CASSEYGGLNTGELFF.

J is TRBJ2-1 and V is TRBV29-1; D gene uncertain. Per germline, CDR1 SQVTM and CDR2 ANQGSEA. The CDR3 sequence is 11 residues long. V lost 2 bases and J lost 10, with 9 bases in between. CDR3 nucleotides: TGCAGCGTTGAATGGGTGCGGGAGCAGTTCTTC. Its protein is CSVEWVREQFF.

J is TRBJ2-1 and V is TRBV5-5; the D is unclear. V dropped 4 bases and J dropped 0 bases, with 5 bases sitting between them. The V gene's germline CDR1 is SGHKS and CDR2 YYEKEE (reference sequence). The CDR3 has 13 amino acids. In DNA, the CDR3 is TGTGCCAGCAGCACCAGCTCCTACAATGAGCAGTTCTTC. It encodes CASSTSSYNEQFF.

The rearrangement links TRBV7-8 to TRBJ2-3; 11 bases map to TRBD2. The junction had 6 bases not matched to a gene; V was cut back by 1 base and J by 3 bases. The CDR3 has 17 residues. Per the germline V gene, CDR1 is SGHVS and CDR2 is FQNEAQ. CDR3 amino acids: CASSLDRLAGGTDTQYF. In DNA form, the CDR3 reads TGTGCCAGCAGCTTAGATCGCCTAGCGGGGGGTACAGATACGCAGTATTTT.